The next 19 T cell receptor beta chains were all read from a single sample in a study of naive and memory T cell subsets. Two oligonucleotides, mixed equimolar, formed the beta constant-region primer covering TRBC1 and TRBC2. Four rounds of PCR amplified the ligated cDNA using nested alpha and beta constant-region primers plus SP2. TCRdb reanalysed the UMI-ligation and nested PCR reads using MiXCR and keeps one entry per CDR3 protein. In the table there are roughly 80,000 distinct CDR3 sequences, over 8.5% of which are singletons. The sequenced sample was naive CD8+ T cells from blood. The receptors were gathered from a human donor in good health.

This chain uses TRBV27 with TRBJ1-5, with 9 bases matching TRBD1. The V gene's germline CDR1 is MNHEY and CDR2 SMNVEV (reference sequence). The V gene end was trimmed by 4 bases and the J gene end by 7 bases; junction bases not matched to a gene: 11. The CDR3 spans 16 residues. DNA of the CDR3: TGTGCCAGCAGTTCACTACAGGGGGCTGTGTACCAGCCCCAGCATTTT. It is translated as CASSSLQGAVYQPQHF.

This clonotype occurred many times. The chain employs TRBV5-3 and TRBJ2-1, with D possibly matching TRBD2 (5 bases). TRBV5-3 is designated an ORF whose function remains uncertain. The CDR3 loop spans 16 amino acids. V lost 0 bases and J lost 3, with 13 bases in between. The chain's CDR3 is CARSLVVGADYNEQFF. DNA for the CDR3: TGTGCCAGAAGCTTGGTTGTGGGAGCCGACTACAATGAGCAGTTCTTC.

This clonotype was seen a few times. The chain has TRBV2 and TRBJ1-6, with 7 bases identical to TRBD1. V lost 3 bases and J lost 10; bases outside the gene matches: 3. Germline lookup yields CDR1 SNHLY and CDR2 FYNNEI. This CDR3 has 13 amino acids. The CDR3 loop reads CASSDQGESPLHF. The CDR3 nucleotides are TGTGCCAGCAGTGACCAGGGGGAGTCACCCCTCCACTTT.

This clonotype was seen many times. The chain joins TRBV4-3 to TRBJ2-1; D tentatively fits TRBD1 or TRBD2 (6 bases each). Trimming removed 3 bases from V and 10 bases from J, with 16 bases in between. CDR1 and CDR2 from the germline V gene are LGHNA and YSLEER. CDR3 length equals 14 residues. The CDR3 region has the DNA TGCGCCAGCAGCCATCTTGAAGTAGGGGGGGAGCAGTTCTTC. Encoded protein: CASSHLEVGGEQFF.

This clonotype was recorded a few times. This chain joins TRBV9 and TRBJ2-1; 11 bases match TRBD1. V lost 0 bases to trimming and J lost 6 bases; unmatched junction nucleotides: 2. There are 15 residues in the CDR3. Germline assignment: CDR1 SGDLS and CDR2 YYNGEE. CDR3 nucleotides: TGTGCCAGCAGCGTAGGGGGGACAGGGGGCAATGAGCAGTTCTTC. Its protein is CASSVGGTGGNEQFF.

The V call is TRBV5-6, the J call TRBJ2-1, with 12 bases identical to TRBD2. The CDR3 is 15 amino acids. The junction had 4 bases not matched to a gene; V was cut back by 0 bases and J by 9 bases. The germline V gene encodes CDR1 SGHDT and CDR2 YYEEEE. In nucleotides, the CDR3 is TGTGCCAGCAGCTTGGCTCTAGCGGGAGGGCGTGAGCAGTTCTTC. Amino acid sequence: CASSLALAGGREQFF.

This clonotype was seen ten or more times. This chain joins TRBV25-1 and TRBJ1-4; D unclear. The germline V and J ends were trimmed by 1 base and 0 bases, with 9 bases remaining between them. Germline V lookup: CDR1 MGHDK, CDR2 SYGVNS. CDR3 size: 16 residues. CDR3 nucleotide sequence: TGTGCCAGCAGTGAATCTGGGCAAACAACTAATGAAAAACTGTTTTTT. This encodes CASSESGQTTNEKLFF.

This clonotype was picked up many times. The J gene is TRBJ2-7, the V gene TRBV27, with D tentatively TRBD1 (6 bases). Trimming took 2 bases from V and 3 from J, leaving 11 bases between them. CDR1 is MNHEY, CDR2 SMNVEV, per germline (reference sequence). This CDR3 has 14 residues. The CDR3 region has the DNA TGTGCCAGCAGTTTACGGGGACACCACTACGAGCAGTACTTC. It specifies CASSLRGHHYEQYF.

The CDR3 nucleotides are TGCAGTGCCCGAGGACGTGAAGGTTTATACGAGCAGTACTTC. Its translation is CSARGREGLYEQYF. The chain employs TRBV20-1 and TRBJ2-7, with unresolved D. V lost 6 bases to trimming and J lost 4 bases, with 19 bases between them. Germline V gives CDR1 DFQATT, CDR2 SNEGSKA (reference sequence). The CDR3 length is 14 residues.

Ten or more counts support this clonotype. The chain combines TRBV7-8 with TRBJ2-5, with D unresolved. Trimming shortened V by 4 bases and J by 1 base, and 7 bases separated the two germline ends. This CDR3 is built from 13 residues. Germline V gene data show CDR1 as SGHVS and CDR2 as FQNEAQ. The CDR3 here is CASSSQAQETQYF. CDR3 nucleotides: TGTGCCAGCAGCTCGCAGGCCCAAGAGACCCAGTACTTC. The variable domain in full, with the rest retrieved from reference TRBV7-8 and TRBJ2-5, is GAGVSQSPRYKVAKRGQDVALRCDPISGHVSLFWYQQALGQGPEFLTYFQNEAQLDKSGLPSDRFFAERPEGSVSTLKIQRTQQEDSAVYLCASSSQAQETQYFGPGTRLLVL.

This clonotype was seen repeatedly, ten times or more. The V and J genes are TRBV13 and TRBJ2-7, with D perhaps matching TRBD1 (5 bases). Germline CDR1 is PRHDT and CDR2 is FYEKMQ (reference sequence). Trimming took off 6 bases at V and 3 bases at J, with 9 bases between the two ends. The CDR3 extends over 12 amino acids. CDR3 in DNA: TGTGCCAGCAGTGCCGACAGCTACGAGCAGTACTTC. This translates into CASSADSYEQYF. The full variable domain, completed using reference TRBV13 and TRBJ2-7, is AAGVIQSPRHLIKEKRETATLKCYPIPRHDTVYWYQQGPGQDPQFLISFYEKMQSDKGSIPDRFSAQQFSDYHSELNMSSLELGDSALYFCASSADSYEQYFGPGTRLTVT.

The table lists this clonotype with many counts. The CDR3 reads CASSQDYRAAQPQHF. CDR3 nucleotide sequence: TGTGCCAGCAGCCAAGATTACAGGGCGGCACAGCCCCAGCATTTT. This chain joins TRBV4-2 and TRBJ1-5; tentative D call: TRBD1 (6 bases). CDR1 LGHNA and CDR2 YNFKEQ come from the germline V gene. V was trimmed by 0 bases and J by 7 bases, leaving 13 bases between them. This CDR3 spans 15 amino acids.

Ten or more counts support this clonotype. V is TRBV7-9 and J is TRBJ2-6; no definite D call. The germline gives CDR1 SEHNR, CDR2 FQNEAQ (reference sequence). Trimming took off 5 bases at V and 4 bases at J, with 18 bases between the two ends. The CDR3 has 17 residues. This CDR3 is CASSGEPVTRGANVLTF. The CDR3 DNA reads TGTGCCAGCAGCGGAGAGCCAGTAACGAGGGGGGCCAACGTCCTGACTTTC.

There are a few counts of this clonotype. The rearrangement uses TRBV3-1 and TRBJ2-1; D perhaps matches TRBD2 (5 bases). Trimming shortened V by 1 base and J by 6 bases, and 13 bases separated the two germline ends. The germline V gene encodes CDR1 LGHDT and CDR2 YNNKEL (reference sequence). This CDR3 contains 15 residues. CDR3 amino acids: CASSQGGTSGNEQFF. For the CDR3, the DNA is TGTGCCAGCAGCCAAGGGGGAACTAGTGGCAATGAGCAGTTCTTC.

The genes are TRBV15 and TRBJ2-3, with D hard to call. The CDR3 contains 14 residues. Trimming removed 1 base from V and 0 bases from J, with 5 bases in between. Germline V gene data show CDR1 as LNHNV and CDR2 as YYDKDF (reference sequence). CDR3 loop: CATSRALSTDTQYF. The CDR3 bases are TGTGCCACCAGCAGAGCACTAAGCACAGATACGCAGTATTTT.

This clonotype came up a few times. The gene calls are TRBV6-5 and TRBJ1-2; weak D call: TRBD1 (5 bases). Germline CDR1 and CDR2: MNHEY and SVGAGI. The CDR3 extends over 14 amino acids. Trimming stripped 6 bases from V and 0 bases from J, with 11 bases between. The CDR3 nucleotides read TGTGCCAGCAGCGTTGGGGGAGCTAACTATGGCTACACCTTC. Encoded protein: CASSVGGANYGYTF.

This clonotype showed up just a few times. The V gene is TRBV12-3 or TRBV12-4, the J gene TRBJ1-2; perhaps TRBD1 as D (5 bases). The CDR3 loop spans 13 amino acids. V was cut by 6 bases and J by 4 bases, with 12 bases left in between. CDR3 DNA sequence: TGTGCCAGCAGCCAAACAGGAACCTATGGCTACACCTTC. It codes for CASSQTGTYGYTF.

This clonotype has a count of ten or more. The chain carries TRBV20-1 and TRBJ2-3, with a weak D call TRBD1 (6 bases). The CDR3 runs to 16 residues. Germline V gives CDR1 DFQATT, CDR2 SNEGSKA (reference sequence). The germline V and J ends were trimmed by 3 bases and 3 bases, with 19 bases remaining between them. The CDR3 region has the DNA TGCAGTGCTAGCGGGTTTTCAGGGGAGACGACAGATACGCAGTATTTT. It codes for CSASGFSGETTDTQYF.

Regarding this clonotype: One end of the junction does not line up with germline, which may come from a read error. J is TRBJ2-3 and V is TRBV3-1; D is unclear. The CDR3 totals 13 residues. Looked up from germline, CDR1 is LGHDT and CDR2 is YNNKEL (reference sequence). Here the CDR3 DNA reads TGTGCCAGCAGCCTAACCCTAGGAGATTCGCAGTATTTT. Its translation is CASSLTLGDSQYF.